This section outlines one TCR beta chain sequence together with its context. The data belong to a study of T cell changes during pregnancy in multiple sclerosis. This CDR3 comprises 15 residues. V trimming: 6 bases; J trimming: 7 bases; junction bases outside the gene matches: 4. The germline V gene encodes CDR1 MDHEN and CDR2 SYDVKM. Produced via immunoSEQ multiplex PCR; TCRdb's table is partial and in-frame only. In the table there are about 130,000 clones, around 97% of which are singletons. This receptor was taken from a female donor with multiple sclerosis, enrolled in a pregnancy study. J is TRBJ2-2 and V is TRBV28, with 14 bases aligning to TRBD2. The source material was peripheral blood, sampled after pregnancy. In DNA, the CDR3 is TGTGCCAGCAGACGGACTAGCGGGAGGTTCGGGGAGCTGTTTTTT. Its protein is CASRRTSGRFGELFF.